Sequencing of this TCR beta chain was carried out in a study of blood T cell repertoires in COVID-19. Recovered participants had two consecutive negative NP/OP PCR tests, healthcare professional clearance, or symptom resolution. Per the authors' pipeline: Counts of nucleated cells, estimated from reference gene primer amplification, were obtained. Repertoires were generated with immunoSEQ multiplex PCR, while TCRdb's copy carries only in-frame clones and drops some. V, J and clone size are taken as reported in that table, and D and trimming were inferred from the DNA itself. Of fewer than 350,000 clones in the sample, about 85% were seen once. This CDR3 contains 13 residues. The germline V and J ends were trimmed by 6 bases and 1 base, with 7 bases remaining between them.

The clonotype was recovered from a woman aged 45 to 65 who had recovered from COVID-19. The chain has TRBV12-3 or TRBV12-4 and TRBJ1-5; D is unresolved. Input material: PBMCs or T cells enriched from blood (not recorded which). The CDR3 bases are TGTGCCAGCAGCCCGAGGAGCAATCAGCCCCAGCATTTT. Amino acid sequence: CASSPRSNQPQHF.